The clone carrying this TCR beta chain has at least ten counts. Its target is unknown. The record originates from a study of T cells in Graves' hyperthyroidism and ophthalmopathy. The CDR3 contains 13 residues. The V and J ends lost 6 bases and 6 bases respectively, with 12 bases between them. Study-level results: Ophthalmopathy and stable hyperthyroidism were told apart by a 13 V-J model.

It was RNA transcripts that yielded the amplified TCR beta CDR3 regions. The HTBI primer set was used in a first-round RT-PCR of the TCR CDR3. TCRdb used MiXCR to reprocess the multiplex PCR reads, holding one entry per CDR3 protein. The top ten clones hold around 79% of a sample with 300,000 to 450,000 distinct CDR3 sequences, roughly 25% of them seen once. The sequence derives from a man between 45 and 60 years old with Graves' hyperthyroidism. The sequencing sample was made of blood. This rearrangement joins TRBV12-3 or TRBV12-4 to TRBJ2-1; no clear D gene. CDR3: CASSSPSSNEQFF. Written as DNA, the CDR3 is TGTGCCAGCAGCTCCCCTAGTAGCAATGAGCAGTTCTTC.